What follows are 17 T cell receptor beta chains derived from one specimen sequenced in a study of T cells in Graves' hyperthyroidism and ophthalmopathy. The investigators amplified TCR beta CDR3 regions from RNA transcripts. HTBI primers drove first-round RT-PCR of the TCR CDR3. TCRdb independently ran MiXCR on the multiplex PCR reads; one entry per CDR3 protein. The data show about 350,000 distinct CDR3 sequences, approximately 15% seen once. The specimen sequenced was blood. The receptors derive from a woman in her 30s with Graves' hyperthyroidism.

The sample holds many counts of this clonotype. The chain is built from TRBV19 and TRBJ1-2; 7 nucleotides match TRBD1. From germline, CDR1 is LNHDA and CDR2 SQIVND (reference sequence). This CDR3 comprises 13 residues. The junction had 10 bases not matched to a gene; V was cut back by 9 bases and J by 6 bases. The CDR3 loop is CASKGASTNGYTF. In DNA form, the CDR3 reads TGTGCCAGCAAGGGGGCTTCGACGAATGGCTACACCTTC.

Ten or more counts support this clonotype. The chain employs TRBV12-3 or TRBV12-4 and TRBJ2-1; 13 bases agree with TRBD2. There are 15 residues in the CDR3. The trim removed 6 bases at V and 7 bases at J, leaving 6 bases unmatched. Written as DNA, the CDR3 is TGTGCCAGCAGGGGGACTAGCGGGATTGTTAATGAGCAGTTCTTC. Translated: CASRGTSGIVNEQFF.

This clonotype was seen repeatedly, ten times or more. The chain joins TRBV11-2 to TRBJ1-1; D uncertain. V dropped 1 base and J dropped 2 bases, with 5 bases sitting between them. The CDR3 is made up of 13 amino acids. Germline CDR1 is SGHAT and CDR2 is FQNNGV. The CDR3 sequence: CASSLGINTEAFF. The CDR3 nucleotides read TGTGCCAGCAGCTTAGGGATTAACACTGAAGCTTTCTTT.

In its sample, this clonotype was seen a few times. The chain employs TRBV5-1 and TRBJ2-3; TRBD1 matches at 9 bases. This CDR3 is built from 15 residues. The V gene end was trimmed by 4 bases and the J gene end by 4 bases; junction bases not matched to a gene: 7. Germline loops: CDR1 SGHRS, CDR2 YFSETQ. The CDR3 DNA follows: TGCGCCAGCAGCCCTGGACAGGGGAAAGCAGATACGCAGTATTTT. Its protein is CASSPGQGKADTQYF. Drawing the rest from reference TRBV5-1 and TRBJ2-3, the complete variable domain is KAGVTQTPRYLIKTRGQQVTLSCSPISGHRSVSWYQQTPGQGLQFLFEYFSETQRNKGNFPGRFSGRQFSNSRSEMNVSTLELGDSALYLCASSPGQGKADTQYFGPGTRLTVL.

The sample holds many counts of this clonotype. The V and J genes are TRBV28 and TRBJ2-4; D is unresolved. Germline V gene sequence: CDR1 MDHEN, CDR2 SYDVKM. V lost 6 bases, J lost 2 bases, and 14 bases lay in between. This CDR3 comprises 15 residues. The CDR3 spells CASSPRLLTKNIQYF. The CDR3 DNA is TGTGCCAGCAGCCCAAGGCTGCTAACCAAAAACATTCAGTACTTC.

The table lists this clonotype with a few counts. This rearrangement joins TRBV10-3 to TRBJ2-1; D remains ambiguous. The germline CDR1 and CDR2 sequences are ENHRY and SYGVKD. The V end lost 7 bases, the J end lost 7 bases, and 17 bases lay between the germline ends. The CDR3 has 14 residues. This CDR3 is CAITSPGLLNEQFF. The CDR3 nucleotides are TGTGCCATCACGAGCCCGGGCCTTCTGAATGAGCAGTTCTTC.

This clonotype appeared many times. This sequence joins TRBV29-1 and TRBJ1-1; D gene uncertain. The germline V and J ends were trimmed by 3 bases and 0 bases, with 11 bases remaining between them. The CDR3 sequence is 14 residues long. CDR1 SQVTM and CDR2 ANQGSEA come from the germline V gene. The CDR3 protein is CSVEGRFMNTEAFF. The CDR3 nucleotides read TGCAGCGTTGAGGGCAGATTCATGAACACTGAAGCTTTCTTT.

J is TRBJ2-1 and V is TRBV10-3; D remains unclear. The CDR3 extends over 16 amino acids. V was clipped by 3 bases and J by 0 bases, with 12 bases between them. Germline CDR1 is ENHRY and CDR2 is SYGVKD. CDR3 in amino acids: CAISDLSVSSYNEQFF. The CDR3 DNA is TGTGCCATCAGTGATCTTTCTGTTAGCTCCTACAATGAGCAGTTCTTC.

This clonotype was seen ten or more times. The J gene is TRBJ2-2, the V gene TRBV2, with no clear D. Between the trimmed V and J ends, which lost 3 bases and 4 bases, there was a span of 6 bases. The germline CDR1 and CDR2 sequences are SNHLY and FYNNEI. There are 13 residues in the CDR3. CDR3 region: CASSERLTGELFF. The CDR3 DNA follows: TGTGCCAGCAGTGAGAGACTCACCGGGGAGCTGTTTTTT.

This clonotype was seen repeatedly, ten times or more. The gene calls are TRBV6-1 and TRBJ2-5; D remains ambiguous. This CDR3 is built from 13 residues. Germline V gene sequence: CDR1 MNHNS, CDR2 SASEGT. Trimming took 4 bases from V and 1 from J, leaving 7 bases between them. The CDR3 region is CASSARAQETQYF. The CDR3, as DNA: TGTGCCAGCAGTGCTCGGGCCCAAGAGACCCAGTACTTC.

The chain is built from TRBV24-1 and TRBJ2-3, with D possibly being TRBD2 (5 bases). This CDR3 region has 16 residues. Trimming removed 4 bases from V and 1 base from J, with 14 bases in between. CDR1 and CDR2 from the germline V gene are KGHDR and SFDVKD. The CDR3 region is CATSDPPAGGTDTQYF. The CDR3 nucleotides read TGTGCCACCAGTGACCCCCCCGCGGGCGGCACAGATACGCAGTATTTT.

In this sample, this clonotype turned up a few times. J is TRBJ1-5 and V is TRBV28, with 9 positions matching TRBD1. CDR1 MDHEN and CDR2 SYDVKM come from the germline V gene. This CDR3 is built from 17 residues. The J segment lost 0 bases and the V segment lost 6 bases, leaving 9 bases of the junction unmatched. CDR3 in amino acids: CASSLPGQGGSNQPQHF. In nucleotides, the CDR3 is TGTGCCAGCAGCCTTCCGGGACAGGGAGGTAGCAATCAGCCCCAGCATTTT.

This clonotype has only a few counts. The V call is TRBV4-3, the J call TRBJ2-5; D gene uncertain. CDR3 length equals 15 residues. V lost 1 base to trimming and J lost 1 base, with 10 bases between them. The V gene's germline CDR1 is LGHNA and CDR2 YSLEER. This CDR3 reads CASSQGSAPQETQYF. The CDR3 region has the DNA TGCGCCAGCAGCCAAGGGTCCGCTCCCCAAGAGACCCAGTACTTC.

This clonotype has a count of ten or more. V usage is TRBV28 and J usage is TRBJ2-1; 11 positions agree with TRBD2. This CDR3 comprises 16 residues. Germline V gene lookup returns CDR1 MDHEN and CDR2 SYDVKM. V lost 5 bases to trimming and J lost 5 bases; unmatched junction nucleotides: 8. The DNA for the CDR3 is TGTGCCAGCAGTCTCGTACTAGCGGGAGTGGACAATGAGCAGTTCTTC. It yields the protein CASSLVLAGVDNEQFF.

The table lists this clonotype with a few counts. CDR3 in DNA: TGTGCCAGCAGCTCTACTGGGCTCTCTGGGGCCAACGTCCTGACTTTC. This gives the protein CASSSTGLSGANVLTF. The chain is built from TRBV2 and TRBJ2-6, with D unresolved. V was shortened by 6 bases and J by 0 bases, with 12 bases between the two germline ends. CDR3 length equals 16 residues. CDR1 is SNHLY, CDR2 FYNNEI, per germline.

This clonotype was picked up a small number of times. The genes are TRBV5-8 and TRBJ1-5; a weak D match, TRBD1 (6 bases). This CDR3 region has 14 residues. Germline assignment: CDR1 SGHTS and CDR2 YDEGEE. Trimming left V 3 bases short and J 6 bases short, with 13 bases between. The CDR3 DNA reads as TGTGCCAGCAGCTACACAGGGATGGGTCAGCCCCAGCATTTT. Encoded protein: CASSYTGMGQPQHF.

V gene TRBV24-1 combines with J gene TRBJ1-5; D unresolved. The CDR3 contains 13 residues. The V end was cut by 9 bases, the J end by 0 bases, with 8 bases between. Germline V gene lookup returns CDR1 KGHDR and CDR2 SFDVKD. The CDR3 is CATSLDSNQPQHF. In DNA, the CDR3 is TGTGCCACCTCCCTTGATAGCAATCAGCCCCAGCATTTT.